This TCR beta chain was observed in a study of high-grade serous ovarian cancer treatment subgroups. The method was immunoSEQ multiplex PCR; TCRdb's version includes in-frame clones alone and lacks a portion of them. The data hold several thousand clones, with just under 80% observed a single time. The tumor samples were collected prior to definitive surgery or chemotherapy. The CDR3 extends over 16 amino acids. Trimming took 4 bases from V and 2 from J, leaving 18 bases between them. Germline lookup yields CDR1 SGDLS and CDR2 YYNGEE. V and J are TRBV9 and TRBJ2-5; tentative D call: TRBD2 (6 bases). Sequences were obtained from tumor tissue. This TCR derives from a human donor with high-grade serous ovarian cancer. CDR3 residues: CASSPPTTGRQETQYF. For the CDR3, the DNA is TGTGCCAGCAGCCCACCAACGACCGGGAGACAAGAGACCCAGTACTTC.